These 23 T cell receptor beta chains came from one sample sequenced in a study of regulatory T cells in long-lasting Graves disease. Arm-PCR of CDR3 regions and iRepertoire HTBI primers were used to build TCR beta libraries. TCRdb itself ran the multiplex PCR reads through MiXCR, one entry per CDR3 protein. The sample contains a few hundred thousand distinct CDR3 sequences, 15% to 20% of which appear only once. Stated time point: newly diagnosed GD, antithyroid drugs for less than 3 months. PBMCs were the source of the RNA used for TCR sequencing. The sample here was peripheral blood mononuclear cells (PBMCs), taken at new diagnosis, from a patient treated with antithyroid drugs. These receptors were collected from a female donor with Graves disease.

CDR3: CATSDPHGTGNTIYF. CDR3 coding DNA: TGTGCCACCAGTGATCCCCACGGGACGGGAAACACCATATATTTT. The gene calls are TRBV24-1 and TRBJ1-3, with D possibly being TRBD1 (5 bases). Germline CDR1 reads KGHDR; CDR2 reads SFDVKD. The CDR3 totals 15 residues. Trimming shortened V by 3 bases and J by 4 bases, and 12 bases separated the two germline ends.

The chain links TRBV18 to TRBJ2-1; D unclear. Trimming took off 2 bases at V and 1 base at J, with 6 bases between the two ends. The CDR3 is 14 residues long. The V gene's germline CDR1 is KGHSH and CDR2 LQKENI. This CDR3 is CASSPANSYNEQFF. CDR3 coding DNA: TGTGCCAGCTCACCAGCCAATTCCTACAATGAGCAGTTCTTC.

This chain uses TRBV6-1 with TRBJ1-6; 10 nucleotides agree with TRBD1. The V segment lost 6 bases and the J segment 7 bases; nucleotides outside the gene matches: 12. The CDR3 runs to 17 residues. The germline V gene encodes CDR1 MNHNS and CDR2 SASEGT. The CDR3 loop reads CASRQRPGTGENSPLHF. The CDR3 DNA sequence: TGTGCCAGCAGACAACGACCCGGGACAGGGGAAAATTCACCCCTCCACTTT.

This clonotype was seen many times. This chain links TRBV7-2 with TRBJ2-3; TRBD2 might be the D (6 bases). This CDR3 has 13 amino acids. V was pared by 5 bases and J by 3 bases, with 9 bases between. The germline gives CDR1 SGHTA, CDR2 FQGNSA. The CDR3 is CASSPSVTDTQYF. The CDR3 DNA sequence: TGTGCCAGCAGCCCTAGCGTTACAGATACGCAGTATTTT.

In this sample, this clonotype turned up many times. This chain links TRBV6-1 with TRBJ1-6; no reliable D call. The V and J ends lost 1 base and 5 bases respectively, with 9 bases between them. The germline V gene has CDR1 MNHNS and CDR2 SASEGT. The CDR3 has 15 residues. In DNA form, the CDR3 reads TGTGCCAGCAGTGAAGTTAGGCCTAATAATTCACCCCTCCACTTT. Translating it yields CASSEVRPNNSPLHF.

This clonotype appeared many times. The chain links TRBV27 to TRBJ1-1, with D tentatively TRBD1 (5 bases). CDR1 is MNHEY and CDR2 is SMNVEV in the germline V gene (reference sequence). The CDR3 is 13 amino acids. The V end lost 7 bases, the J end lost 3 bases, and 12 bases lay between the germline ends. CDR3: CASNKRGDTEAFF. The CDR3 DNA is TGTGCCAGCAACAAGAGGGGCGACACTGAAGCTTTCTTT.

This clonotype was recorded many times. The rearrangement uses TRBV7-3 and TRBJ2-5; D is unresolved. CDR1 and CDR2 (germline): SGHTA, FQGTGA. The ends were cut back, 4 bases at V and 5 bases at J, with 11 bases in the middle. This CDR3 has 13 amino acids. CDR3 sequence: CASSSTRMETQYF. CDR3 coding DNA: TGTGCCAGCAGCTCAACACGTATGGAGACCCAGTACTTC.

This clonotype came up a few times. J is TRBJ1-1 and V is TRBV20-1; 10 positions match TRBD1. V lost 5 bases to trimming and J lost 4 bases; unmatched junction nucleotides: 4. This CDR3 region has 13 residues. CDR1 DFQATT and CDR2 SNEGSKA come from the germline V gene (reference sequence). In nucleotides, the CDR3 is TGCAGTGCTCCCCGGACAGGGGGCACTGAAGCTTTCTTT. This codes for CSAPRTGGTEAFF.

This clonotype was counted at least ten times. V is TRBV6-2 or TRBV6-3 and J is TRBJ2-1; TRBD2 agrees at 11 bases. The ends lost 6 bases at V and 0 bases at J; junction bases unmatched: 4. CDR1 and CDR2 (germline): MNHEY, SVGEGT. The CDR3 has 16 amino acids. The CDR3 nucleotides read TGTGCCAGCAGACGACTAGCGGGAAGCTCCTACAATGAGCAGTTCTTC. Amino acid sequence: CASRRLAGSSYNEQFF.

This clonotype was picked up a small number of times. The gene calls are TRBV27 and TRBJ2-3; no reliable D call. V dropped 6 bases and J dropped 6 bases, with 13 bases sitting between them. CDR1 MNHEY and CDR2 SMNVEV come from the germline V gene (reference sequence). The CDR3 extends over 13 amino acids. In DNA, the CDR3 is TGTGCCAGCAGGTTAGGTTTCGGGGATACGCAGTATTTT. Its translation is CASRLGFGDTQYF.

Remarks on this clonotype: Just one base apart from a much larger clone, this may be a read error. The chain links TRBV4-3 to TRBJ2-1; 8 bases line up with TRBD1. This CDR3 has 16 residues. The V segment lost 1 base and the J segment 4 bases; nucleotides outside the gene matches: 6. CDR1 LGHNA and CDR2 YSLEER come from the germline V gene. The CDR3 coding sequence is TGCGCCAGCAGCCAAGTGCGGGGACAGGAGTACAATGAGCAGTTCTTC. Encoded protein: CASSQVRGQEYNEQFF.

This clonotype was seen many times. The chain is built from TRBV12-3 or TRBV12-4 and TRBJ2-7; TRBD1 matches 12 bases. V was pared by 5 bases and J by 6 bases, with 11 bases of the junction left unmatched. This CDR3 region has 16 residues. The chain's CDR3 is CASSPPLGQGAGEQYF. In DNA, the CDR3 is TGTGCCAGCAGTCCACCTCTGGGACAGGGGGCAGGCGAGCAGTACTTC.

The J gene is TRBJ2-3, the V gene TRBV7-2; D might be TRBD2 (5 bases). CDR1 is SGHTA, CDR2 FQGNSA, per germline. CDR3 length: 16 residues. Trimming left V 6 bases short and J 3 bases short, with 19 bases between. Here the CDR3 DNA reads TGTGCCAGCAGACCCACGGGGAAGTTTATGACAGATACGCAGTATTTT. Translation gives CASRPTGKFMTDTQYF.

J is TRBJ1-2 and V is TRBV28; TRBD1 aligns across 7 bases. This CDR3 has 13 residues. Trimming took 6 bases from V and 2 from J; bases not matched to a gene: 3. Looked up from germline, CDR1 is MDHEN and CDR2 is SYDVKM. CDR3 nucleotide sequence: TGTGCCAGCAGCCCAGGGGGGAACTATGGCTACACCTTC. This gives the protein CASSPGGNYGYTF.

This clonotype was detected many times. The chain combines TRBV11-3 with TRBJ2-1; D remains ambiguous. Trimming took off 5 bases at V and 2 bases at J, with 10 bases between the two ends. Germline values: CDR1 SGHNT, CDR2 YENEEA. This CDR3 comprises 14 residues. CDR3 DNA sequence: TGTGCCAGCAGCCCTAGAAACGCCTACAATGAGCAGTTCTTC. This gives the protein CASSPRNAYNEQFF.

The CDR3 spells CASSHRQGPNTEAFF. CDR3 nucleotide sequence: TGTGCCAGCAGCCACCGACAGGGTCCGAACACTGAAGCTTTCTTT. This chain uses TRBV11-2 with TRBJ1-1, with 7 bases fitting TRBD1. The germline gives CDR1 SGHAT, CDR2 FQNNGV. Trimming at V came to 5 bases and at J to 1 base, leaving 7 bases not matched to a gene. The CDR3 consists of 15 residues.

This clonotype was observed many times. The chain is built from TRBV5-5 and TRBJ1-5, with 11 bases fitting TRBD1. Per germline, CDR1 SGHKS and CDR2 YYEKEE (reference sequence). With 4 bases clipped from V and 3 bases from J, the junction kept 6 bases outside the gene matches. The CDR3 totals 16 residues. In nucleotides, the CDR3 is TGTGCCAGCAGCACCGGGACAGGGGGTCTCAATCAGCCCCAGCATTTT. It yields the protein CASSTGTGGLNQPQHF.

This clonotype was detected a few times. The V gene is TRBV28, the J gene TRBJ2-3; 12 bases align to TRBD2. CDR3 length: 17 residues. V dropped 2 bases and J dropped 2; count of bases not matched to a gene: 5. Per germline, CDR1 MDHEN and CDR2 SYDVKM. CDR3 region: CASSLAGLAGLTDTQYF. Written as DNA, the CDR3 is TGTGCCAGCAGTTTAGCCGGACTAGCGGGGCTCACAGATACGCAGTATTTT.

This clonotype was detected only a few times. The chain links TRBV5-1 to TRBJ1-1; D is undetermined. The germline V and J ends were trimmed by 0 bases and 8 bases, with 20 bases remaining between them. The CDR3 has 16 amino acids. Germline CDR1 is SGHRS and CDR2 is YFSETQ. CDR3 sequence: CASSLAAGRGPGEAFF. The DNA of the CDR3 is TGCGCCAGCAGCTTGGCGGCCGGGAGAGGCCCCGGGGAAGCTTTCTTT.

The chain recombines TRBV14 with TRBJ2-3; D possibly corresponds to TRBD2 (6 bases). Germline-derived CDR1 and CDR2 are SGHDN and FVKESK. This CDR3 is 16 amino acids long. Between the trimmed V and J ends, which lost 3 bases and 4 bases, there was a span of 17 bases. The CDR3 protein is CASSHLTGVLADTQYF. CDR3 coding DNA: TGTGCCAGCAGCCACTTGACGGGAGTCTTGGCAGATACGCAGTATTTT.

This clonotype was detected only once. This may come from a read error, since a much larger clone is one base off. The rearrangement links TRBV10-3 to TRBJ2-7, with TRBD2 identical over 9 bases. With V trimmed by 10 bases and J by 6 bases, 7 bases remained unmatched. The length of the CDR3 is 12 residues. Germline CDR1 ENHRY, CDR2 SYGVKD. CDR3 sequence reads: CATRAGGIEQYF. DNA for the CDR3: TGTGCCACTCGAGCGGGGGGTATCGAGCAGTACTTC.

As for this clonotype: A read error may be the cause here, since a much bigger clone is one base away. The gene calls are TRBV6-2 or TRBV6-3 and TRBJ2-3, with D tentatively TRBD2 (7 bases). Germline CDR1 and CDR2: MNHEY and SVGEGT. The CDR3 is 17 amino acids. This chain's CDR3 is CASSYSRGAQWGDMQYF. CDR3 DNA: TGTGCCAGCAGTTACTCCCGGGGGGCGCAATGGGGAGATATGCAGTATTTT.

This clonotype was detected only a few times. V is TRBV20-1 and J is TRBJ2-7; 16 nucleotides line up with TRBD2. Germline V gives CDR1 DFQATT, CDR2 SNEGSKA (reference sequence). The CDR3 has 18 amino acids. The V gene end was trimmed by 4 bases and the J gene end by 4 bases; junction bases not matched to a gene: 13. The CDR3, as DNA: TGCAGTGCTAATGCCCCCGGGACTAGCGGGAGGGCCGGGTACGAGCAGTACTTC. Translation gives CSANAPGTSGRAGYEQYF.